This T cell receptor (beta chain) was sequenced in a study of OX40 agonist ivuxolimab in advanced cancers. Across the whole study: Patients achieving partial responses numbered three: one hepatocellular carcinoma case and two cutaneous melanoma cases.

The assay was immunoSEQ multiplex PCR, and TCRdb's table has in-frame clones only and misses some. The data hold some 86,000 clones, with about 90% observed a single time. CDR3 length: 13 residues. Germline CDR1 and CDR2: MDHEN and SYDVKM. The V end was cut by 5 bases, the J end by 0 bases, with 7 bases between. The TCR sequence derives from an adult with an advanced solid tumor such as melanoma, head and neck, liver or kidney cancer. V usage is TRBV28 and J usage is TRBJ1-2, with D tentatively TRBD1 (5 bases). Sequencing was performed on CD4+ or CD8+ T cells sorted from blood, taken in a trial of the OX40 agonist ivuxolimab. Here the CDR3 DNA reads TGTGCCAGCAGTACGGGACCTAACTATGGCTACACCTTC. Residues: CASSTGPNYGYTF.